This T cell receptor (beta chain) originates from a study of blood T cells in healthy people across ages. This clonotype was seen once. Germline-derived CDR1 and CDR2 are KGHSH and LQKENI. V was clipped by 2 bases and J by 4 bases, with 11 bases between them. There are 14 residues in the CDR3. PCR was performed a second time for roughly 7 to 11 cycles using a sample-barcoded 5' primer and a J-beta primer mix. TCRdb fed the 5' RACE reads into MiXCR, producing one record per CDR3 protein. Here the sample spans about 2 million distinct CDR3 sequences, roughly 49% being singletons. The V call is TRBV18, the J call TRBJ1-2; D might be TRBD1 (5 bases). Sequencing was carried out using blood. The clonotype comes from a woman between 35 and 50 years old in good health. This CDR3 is CASSPSGDSYGYTF. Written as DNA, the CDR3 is TGTGCCAGCTCACCATCGGGGGACTCCTATGGCTACACCTTC.